This is a list of T cell receptor beta chains from one sample in a study of post-analysis software for immune sequencing data. TCRdb itself ran the PCR reads through MiXCR, one entry per CDR3 protein. Of a few hundred thousand distinct CDR3 sequences listed, 30% to 40% are singletons. The sequenced sample was blood. The receptor source for this set is a girl aged 2-10 years with multiple sclerosis. Each CDR3 is given without its conserved first and last residue. D genes are given only for firm matches. A row's size may be missing; if present it is once, few, many or a size class.

CDR3 length	V gene	clone size	J gene	D gene	CDR3 protein
14	TRBV7-2	-	TRBJ1-2	TRBD1	ASSLAGIQGRRGYT
11	TRBV9	once	TRBJ1-1	-	ASGEAVYTEAF
12	TRBV29-1	-	TRBJ1-2	-	SVEDVPGAYGYT
13	TRBV6-5	few	TRBJ2-5	-	ASSYSPTGSGEQY
13	TRBV25-1	few	TRBJ2-1	-	ASSSSGGATGEQF
14	TRBV18	few	TRBJ2-7	-	ASSPEEVPLSAEQY
13	TRBV5-1	-	TRBJ1-4	-	ASSSLGGGNEKLF
13	TRBV7-6	once	TRBJ1-5	-	ASSQTHQENQPQH
14	TRBV27	few	TRBJ2-3	TRBD2	ASSLRLAGTTDTQY
12	TRBV6-5	few	TRBJ1-2	TRBD1	ASSYRDRAAGYT
17	TRBV20-1	-	TRBJ2-3	TRBD2	SASDPFLTSGRPPDTQY
16	TRBV5-1	-	TRBJ2-1	TRBD2	ASSLVQRGGPATNEQF
11	TRBV7-9	-	TRBJ1-2	-	ASSSAGYYGYT
12	TRBV20-1	-	TRBJ1-5	-	SASLGLSNQPQH
12	TRBV28	-	-	TRBD1	ATLDRGLSYEQY
11	TRBV7-9	-	-	-	ASSKGQTYEQY
12	TRBV29-1	-	TRBJ1-2	-	SARLSGGSYGYT
13	TRBV15	-	TRBJ2-1	TRBD2	ATSRDPSGYNGQF
13	TRBV6-2/TRBV6-3	-	-	-	ASSYRLQGRETQY
12	TRBV7-6	many	TRBJ2-7	TRBD1	ASSSGQGLYEQY
12	TRBV28	few	TRBJ2-7	-	ASSSGDTPYEQY
11	TRBV20-1	-	-	-	SARPRDRYEQY
13	TRBV20-1	few	TRBJ2-1	TRBD2	SAKSGRANYNEQF
14	TRBV6-5	few	TRBJ2-6	TRBD1	ASKQTGAGGANVLT
11	TRBV20-1	once	TRBJ2-5	-	SARASASMAQY
13	TRBV6-1	-	TRBJ2-1	TRBD1	ASMQGQGSYNEQF
15	TRBV29-1	few	TRBJ2-1	TRBD2	SVDGLAGAAWSNEQF
13	TRBV28	-	TRBJ2-6	-	ASSTGVTGANVLT
13	TRBV12-3/TRBV12-4	-	TRBJ2-7	-	ASSLDGGRAREQY
13	TRBV29-1	-	TRBJ1-2	-	SVEGHRARDYGYT
13	TRBV5-1	-	TRBJ2-7	TRBD1	ASSLTGTEHYEQY
13	TRBV5-1	many	TRBJ2-5	-	ASSLDGQSQETQY
12	TRBV7-2	once	TRBJ1-2	-	ASSLVRLNYGYT
12	TRBV5-1	few	TRBJ2-4	TRBD2	ASSYASGSVWQY
14	TRBV5-1	-	TRBJ2-1	-	ASSAAPLSGVDEQF
12	TRBV27	-	TRBJ2-1	TRBD2	ASSPLAGVFEQF
11	TRBV3-1	few	TRBJ2-3	-	ASSQDPDTTQY
10	TRBV12-3/TRBV12-4	-	TRBJ2-3	-	ASRMASDTQY
12	TRBV27	-	TRBJ2-7	-	ASSLKDNSYEQY
13	TRBV7-2	-	TRBJ2-1	TRBD2	ASSHGTSGINEQF
13	TRBV5-5	few	TRBJ2-3	-	ASSFVGGAVDTQY
11	TRBV29-1	few	TRBJ1-1	-	SALAAANTEAF
11	TRBV4-1	-	TRBJ1-5	-	ASSSTVAKPQH
9	TRBV28	-	TRBJ1-5	-	ASSYNQPQH
13	TRBV20-1	few	TRBJ2-1	TRBD2	SARDLSGRVDEQF
13	TRBV7-2	few	TRBJ2-7	-	ASSFSGTGFSEQY
16	TRBV7-9	-	TRBJ1-2	-	ASSLVWARRDHNYGYT
12	TRBV20-1	-	TRBJ1-6	-	SARGPGSNSPLH
12	TRBV27	once	TRBJ2-2	-	ASSAGLLTGELF
11	TRBV20-1	-	TRBJ2-7	TRBD2	SAGLAGDYEQY
13	TRBV2	-	TRBJ1-2	-	ASSSTRGEVYGYT
10	TRBV27	few	TRBJ2-7	-	ASRRGSYEQY
16	TRBV18	-	TRBJ1-4	-	ASSPPILGGATNEKLF
14	TRBV28	-	TRBJ2-1	TRBD2	ASSSWTSGRANEQF
13	TRBV13	-	TRBJ2-1	-	ASSSSSVPYNEQF